The 31 T cell receptor beta chains in this list originate from one sample, sequenced in a study of T cell responses to AZD1222 COVID-19 vaccine. Sequencing used immunoSEQ multiplex PCR; TCRdb keeps in-frame clones, though not all of them. The data show around 100,000 clones, 90% to 95% seen once. Sequences were derived from peripheral blood, sampled on day 0 of AZD1222 vaccination. These receptors originate from an adult in good health.

This clone was counted a single time. V is TRBV9 and J is TRBJ2-7; 9 bases are a match to TRBD1. CDR3 size: 13 residues. The trim removed 3 bases at V and 4 bases at J, leaving 2 bases unmatched. From germline, CDR1 is SGDLS and CDR2 YYNGEE. CDR3 in DNA: TGTGCCAGCAGCGCCGGGACAGGGTACGAGCAGTACTTC. Residues: CASSAGTGYEQYF.

Details on this clone: This sample also contains other DNA sequences that code for the same CDR3. The chain joins TRBV4-2 to TRBJ1-3; TRBD1 matches at 8 bases. Germline V gene sequence: CDR1 LGHNA, CDR2 YNFKEQ. The CDR3 length is 15 residues. V lost 1 base to trimming and J lost 2 bases; unmatched junction nucleotides: 1. This CDR3 reads CASSQVTGAGNTIYF. In DNA, the CDR3 is TGTGCCAGCAGCCAAGTGACAGGGGCTGGAAACACCATATATTTT.

This rearrangement joins TRBV29-1 to TRBJ2-3; tentatively, D is TRBD1 or TRBD2 (5 bases each). The CDR3 spans 13 residues. Trimming left V 5 bases short and J 6 bases short, with 15 bases between. Germline assignment: CDR1 SQVTM and CDR2 ANQGSEA. The CDR3 DNA is TGCAGCGTTTCCGGGGCAGGGTGGGATACGCAGTATTTT. It is translated as CSVSGAGWDTQYF.

CDR3 bases: TGTGCCAGCAGTACCCCACGACTAGCGGGCAGGGATACGCAGTATTTT. Translated: CASSTPRLAGRDTQYF. This chain connects TRBV6-2 or TRBV6-3 to TRBJ2-3, with 10 positions matching TRBD2. V dropped 5 bases and J dropped 6; count of bases not matched to a gene: 11. Germline assignment: CDR1 MNHEY and CDR2 SVGEGT. This CDR3 is 16 amino acids long.

The chain links TRBV21-1 to TRBJ2-1; the table calls TRBD1, which could not be checked here. TRBV21-1 is given as a pseudogene. This CDR3 spans 14 amino acids. The CDR3 bases are TGTGCCAGCAGCAAGGGATCAGGGGCCAATGAGCAGTTCTTC. It is translated as CASSKGSGANEQFF.

The chain uses TRBV28 and TRBJ1-1; no firm D call. V shed 3 bases and J shed 1 base, with 6 bases lying between them. The CDR3 length is 13 residues. Germline loops: CDR1 MDHEN, CDR2 SYDVKM. The CDR3 protein is CASSLAGNTEAFF. CDR3 coding DNA: TGTGCCAGCAGTTTGGCGGGGAACACTGAAGCTTTCTTT.

This clone was observed a single time. The genes are TRBV19 and TRBJ2-3; D is unresolved. CDR1 LNHDA and CDR2 SQIVND come from the germline V gene (reference sequence). Trimming cost V 3 bases and J 9 bases, with 13 bases left between them. There are 13 residues in the CDR3. Written as DNA, the CDR3 is TGTGCCAGTAGTATGAACTCCGGCGGCACGCAGTATTTT. It specifies CASSMNSGGTQYF. The full variable domain, with the rest looked up from reference TRBV19 and TRBJ2-3, is DGGITQSPKYLFRKEGQNVTLSCEQNLNHDAMYWYRQDPGQGLRLIYYSQIVNDFQKGDIAEGYSVSREKKESFPLTVTSAQKNPTAFYLCASSMNSGGTQYFGPGTRLTVL.

The chain uses TRBV7-8 and TRBJ2-7, with 10 bases matching TRBD1. V shed 1 base and J 3 bases; nucleotides not matched to a gene: 3. In germline, CDR1 is SGHVS, CDR2 FQNEAQ. The CDR3 loop spans 15 amino acids. The CDR3 reads CASSLEGTGVYEQYF. For the CDR3, the DNA is TGTGCCAGCAGCTTAGAAGGGACAGGGGTCTACGAGCAGTACTTC.

The CDR3 DNA follows: TGTGCCAGCAGTTTGGGGGGCGCAACTAATGAAAAACTGTTTTTT. Protein: CASSLGGATNEKLFF. The rearrangement uses TRBV28 and TRBJ1-4; D may be TRBD1 (6 bases). This CDR3 has 15 residues. Germline CDR1 MDHEN, CDR2 SYDVKM. Deletions cut 3 bases from V and 0 bases from J, with 8 bases between.

The genes are TRBV3-1 (or the pseudogene TRBV3-2) and TRBJ2-1; 9 nucleotides align to TRBD1. There are 16 residues in the CDR3. Germline V gene lookup returns CDR1 LGHDT and CDR2 YNNKEL (reference sequence). The J segment lost 4 bases and the V segment lost 4 bases, leaving 8 bases of the junction unmatched. The CDR3 nucleotides read TGTGCCAGCAGCCCAATCGGACAGGGGATTTACAATGAGCAGTTCTTC. Translation: CASSPIGQGIYNEQFF.

This rearrangement joins TRBV18 to TRBJ2-5; 11 bases line up with TRBD1. This CDR3 spans 15 amino acids. Trimming took 3 bases from V and 4 from J; bases not matched to a gene: 4. Germline CDR1 is KGHSH and CDR2 is LQKENI. CDR3 loop: CASSPGQGAGETQYF. Here the CDR3 DNA reads TGTGCCAGCTCACCTGGACAGGGGGCAGGAGAGACCCAGTACTTC.

The J gene is TRBJ1-3, the V gene TRBV2; D is possibly TRBD1 (5 bases). V was clipped by 5 bases and J by 1 base, with 12 bases between them. Germline values: CDR1 SNHLY, CDR2 FYNNEI. The CDR3 is 15 residues long. The CDR3 reads CASSLFSGSGNTIYF. The CDR3 nucleotides are TGTGCCAGCAGTTTATTTTCAGGGTCTGGAAACACCATATATTTT.

The chain employs TRBV6-2 or TRBV6-3 and TRBJ2-3; 13 bases are a match to TRBD2. Unmatched junction bases numbered 6, after V lost 4 bases and J lost 5 bases. The CDR3 is 16 residues long. CDR1 is MNHEY, CDR2 SVGEGT, per germline. Here the CDR3 DNA reads TGTGCCAGCAGTTGGGGACTAGCGGGATTTGGAGATACGCAGTATTTT. Amino acids: CASSWGLAGFGDTQYF.

The CDR3 protein is CASSPSWVRGELFF. Written as DNA, the CDR3 is TGTGCCAGCAGCCCCTCCTGGGTTAGGGGGGAGCTGTTTTTT. The chain has TRBV7-3 and TRBJ2-2, with D hard to call. CDR3 size: 14 residues. Trimming cost V 5 bases and J 8 bases, with 15 bases left between them. CDR1 is SGHTA, CDR2 FQGTGA, per germline.

The V and J genes are TRBV6-5 and TRBJ2-2; D uncertain. Looked up from germline, CDR1 is MNHEY and CDR2 is SVGAGI. The CDR3 is 12 residues long. V lost 9 bases, J lost 2 bases, and 7 bases lay in between. The CDR3 protein is CASRRNTGELFF. CDR3 nucleotide sequence: TGTGCCAGTCGGAGAAACACCGGGGAGCTGTTTTTT.

V is TRBV19 and J is TRBJ1-4; D is uncertain. The CDR3 totals 16 residues. Germline V gives CDR1 LNHDA, CDR2 SQIVND (reference sequence). V was trimmed by 0 bases and J by 0 bases, leaving 8 bases between them. The CDR3 DNA reads as TGTGCCAGTAGTATAGACTTTGGTGCAACTAATGAAAAACTGTTTTTT. Its protein is CASSIDFGATNEKLFF.

This chain uses TRBV27 with TRBJ1-5, with 7 bases fitting TRBD1. Losses at the gene ends were 4 bases for V and 0 bases for J; bases not matched to a gene: 9. The germline gives CDR1 MNHEY, CDR2 SMNVEV (reference sequence). CDR3 size: 17 residues. In nucleotides, the CDR3 is TGTGCCAGCAGTTCGCCGACAGGGATGTATAGCAATCAGCCCCAGCATTTT. Translated, it gives CASSSPTGMYSNQPQHF.

This chain links TRBV30 with TRBJ1-2; D is unclear. The CDR3 has 15 amino acids. V lost 0 bases and J 0 bases, leaving 11 bases between the germline ends. Germline V gene lookup returns CDR1 GTSNPN and CDR2 SVGIG (reference sequence). The CDR3 sequence: CAWSVFGLANYGYTF. CDR3 sequence (DNA): TGTGCCTGGAGTGTATTTGGGCTAGCTAACTATGGCTACACCTTC.

In this sample, this clone turned up a few times. The chain recombines TRBV5-5 with TRBJ2-7, with 7 bases fitting TRBD1. CDR1 and CDR2 (germline): SGHKS, YYEKEE (reference sequence). CDR3 length equals 14 residues. The V and J ends lost 2 bases and 5 bases, in that order; junction bases with no gene match: 7. CDR3 in DNA: TGTGCCAGCAGCTTACAAGGGGGCCCCCACGAGCAGTACTTC. This sequence encodes CASSLQGGPHEQYF.

The chain joins TRBV7-8 to TRBJ2-7; no clear D gene. The CDR3 is made up of 13 amino acids. V was pared by 5 bases and J by 6 bases, with 14 bases between. Germline V gene sequence: CDR1 SGHVS, CDR2 FQNEAQ. The CDR3 is CASSRLQWGEQYF. The CDR3 DNA follows: TGTGCCAGCAGCCGTCTCCAGTGGGGCGAGCAGTACTTC.

The V call is TRBV27, the J call TRBJ1-6, with D perhaps TRBD1 (6 bases). Germline CDR1 reads MNHEY; CDR2 reads SMNVEV (reference sequence). This CDR3 region has 14 residues. Trimming stripped 6 bases from V and 10 bases from J, with 16 bases between. This CDR3 reads CASRRRNRESPLHF. The DNA of the CDR3 is TGTGCCAGCAGACGACGCAACAGGGAATCACCCCTCCACTTT.

The chain joins TRBV28 to TRBJ1-5; 7 nucleotides align to TRBD1. The CDR3 loop spans 16 amino acids. V shed 6 bases and J 0 bases; nucleotides not matched to a gene: 8. Germline CDR1 reads MDHEN; CDR2 reads SYDVKM. The CDR3, as DNA: TGTGCCAGCAGCTTTAGACAGGGTCTTAGCAATCAGCCCCAGCATTTT. Its translation: CASSFRQGLSNQPQHF.

This clone was seen a single time. The chain carries TRBV11-2 and TRBJ2-7; D remains unclear. Germline assignment: CDR1 SGHAT and CDR2 FQNNGV. V was shortened by 1 base and J by 4 bases, with 8 bases between the two germline ends. The CDR3 runs to 13 residues. As DNA, the CDR3 is TGTGCCAGCAGCTTAGTGTTGGGTTACGAGCAGTACTTC. Encoded protein: CASSLVLGYEQYF.

The CDR3 region is CASTLGGFYNEQFF. The CDR3 DNA is TGTGCCAGTACACTAGGTGGGTTCTACAATGAGCAGTTCTTC. V gene TRBV19 combines with J gene TRBJ2-1, with D possibly being TRBD2 (5 bases). This CDR3 has 14 residues. V was cut by 7 bases and J by 3 bases, with 13 bases left in between. CDR1 and CDR2 (germline): LNHDA, SQIVND (reference sequence).

This sequence joins TRBV19 and TRBJ2-7; D may be TRBD1 (5 bases). V lost 5 bases to trimming and J lost 6 bases, with 14 bases between them. This CDR3 comprises 13 residues. CDR1 and CDR2 from the germline V gene are LNHDA and SQIVND (reference sequence). The CDR3: CASSDRRAGEQYF. DNA for the CDR3: TGTGCCAGTAGTGACCGCAGGGCAGGCGAGCAGTACTTC.

The rearrangement joins TRBV7-2 to TRBJ2-5; D not resolved. Deletions cut 1 base from V and 5 bases from J, with 11 bases between. The germline V gene has CDR1 SGHTA and CDR2 FQGNSA. There are 14 residues in the CDR3. The CDR3 protein is CASSLVKYSETQYF. DNA of the CDR3: TGTGCCAGCAGCTTAGTTAAGTACTCGGAGACCCAGTACTTC.

This chain uses TRBV14 with TRBJ1-1; D gene unclear. V gave up 5 bases and J gave up 0 bases, with 7 bases separating them. This CDR3 spans 13 amino acids. Germline V gene lookup returns CDR1 SGHDN and CDR2 FVKESK. CDR3: CASSFSLNTEAFF. CDR3 nucleotides: TGTGCCAGCAGCTTCAGTTTGAACACTGAAGCTTTCTTT.

Remarks on this clone: The sample carries other DNA sequences with the same CDR3. The chain combines TRBV4-3 with TRBJ2-1, with D possibly called TRBD1 or TRBD2 (5 bases each). This CDR3 spans 14 amino acids. V dropped 4 bases and J dropped 4 bases, with 11 bases sitting between them. Germline assignment: CDR1 LGHNA and CDR2 YSLEER. The CDR3 nucleotides read TGCGCCAGCAGCCCCCAGGGCGGGTACAATGAGCAGTTCTTC. Amino acids: CASSPQGGYNEQFF.

V gene TRBV5-1 combines with J gene TRBJ2-6; D is possibly TRBD1 (6 bases). CDR1 and CDR2 from the germline V gene are SGHRS and YFSETQ. The CDR3 contains 16 residues. Trimming shortened V by 0 bases and J by 3 bases, and 10 bases separated the two germline ends. This CDR3 is CASSLVLGGGANVLTF. Here the CDR3 DNA reads TGCGCCAGCAGCTTGGTTCTAGGGGGTGGGGCCAACGTCCTGACTTTC.

This clone has only a few counts. The rearrangement joins TRBV28 to TRBJ2-4; weak D call: TRBD2 (6 bases). This CDR3 region has 11 residues. CDR1 and CDR2 from the germline V gene are MDHEN and SYDVKM. The V end was cut by 6 bases, the J end by 7 bases, with 7 bases between. CDR3 bases: TGTGCCAGCAGGGGACTCAACATTCAGTACTTC. Translating gives CASRGLNIQYF. Full variable domain (rest looked up from reference TRBV28 and TRBJ2-4): DVKVTQSSRYLVKRTGEKVFLECVQDMDHENMFWYRQDPGLGLRLIYFSYDVKMKEKGDIPEGYSVSREKKERFSLILESASTNQTSMYLCASRGLNIQYFGAGTRLSVL.

The chain has TRBV30 and TRBJ2-2, with D unresolved. The CDR3 is 13 residues long. V lost 6 bases and J 7 bases, leaving 15 bases between the germline ends. Germline loops: CDR1 GTSNPN, CDR2 SVGIG (reference sequence). The CDR3 DNA reads TGTGCCTGTCCCCGGGCGATTAACGGGGAGCTGTTTTTT. This gives the protein CACPRAINGELFF.